What follows are 28 T cell receptor beta chains derived from one specimen sequenced in a study of cytomegalovirus exposure and HLA in healthy donors. The PCR contained 60 Vbeta and 13 Jbeta primers. Assay: immunoSEQ multiplex PCR; the TCRdb copy retains only in-frame clones and omits some. The sample shows roughly 150,000 clones, approximately 71% of them seen only once. The specimen was PBMCs. These receptors all stem from a man aged 25 to 40 in good health and CMV-seropositive.

The rearrangement joins TRBV27 to TRBJ2-7, with 7 bases aligning to TRBD2. This CDR3 is built from 16 residues. The V segment lost 5 bases and the J segment 1 base; nucleotides outside the gene matches: 11. Germline lookup yields CDR1 MNHEY and CDR2 SMNVEV (reference sequence). Here the CDR3 DNA reads TGTGCCAGCAGTGGCCACGGAGCGGGGCGTTCCTACGAGCAGTACTTC. Translating gives CASSGHGAGRSYEQYF.

The V gene is TRBV25-1, the J gene TRBJ2-1, with 8 nucleotides matching TRBD2. After removal of 5 bases from V and 6 bases from J, the junction contained 18 bases not matched to a gene. Germline V gene sequence: CDR1 MGHDK, CDR2 SYGVNS. The CDR3 totals 18 residues. CDR3 in amino acids: CASSFPGVSGRRGNEQFF. The CDR3 coding sequence is TGTGCCAGCAGTTTCCCTGGAGTAAGCGGGAGACGTGGCAATGAGCAGTTCTTC.

This clone was observed a few times. The J gene is TRBJ2-6, the V gene TRBV7-3, with 9 bases aligning to TRBD1. The CDR3 covers 18 residues. Germline V gene sequence: CDR1 SGHTA, CDR2 FQGTGA. Trimming at V came to 4 bases and at J to 0 bases, leaving 7 bases not matched to a gene. The CDR3 DNA reads as TGTGCCAGCAGCTCCCGGGGACAGGGCGTCTCTGGGGCCAACGTCCTGACTTTC. Its protein product is CASSSRGQGVSGANVLTF.

This clone is a singleton in its sample. CDR3: CASSVGVQGGRETQYF. CDR3 in DNA: TGTGCCAGCAGCGTAGGGGTGCAGGGGGGTCGAGAGACCCAGTACTTC. This sequence joins TRBV9 and TRBJ2-5; a weak D match, TRBD1 (7 bases). This CDR3 is 16 amino acids long. The germline V gene has CDR1 SGDLS and CDR2 YYNGEE. V lost 0 bases to trimming and J lost 4 bases, with 16 bases between them.

This rearrangement joins TRBV7-6 to TRBJ2-3; D perhaps matches TRBD2 (6 bases). This CDR3 is built from 13 residues. CDR1 is SGHVS, CDR2 FNYEAQ, per germline. The V end lost 6 bases, the J end lost 6 bases, and 13 bases lay between the germline ends. CDR3 protein: CASRRTSYDTQYF. CDR3 bases: TGTGCCAGCAGACGAACTAGCTATGATACGCAGTATTTT.

The V and J genes are TRBV28 and TRBJ2-7; the match to TRBD1 covers 8 bases. CDR1 is MDHEN and CDR2 is SYDVKM in the germline V gene. The trim removed 1 base at V and 2 bases at J, leaving 7 bases unmatched. This CDR3 has 16 residues. CDR3 region: CASSLFRTGLTYEQYF. For the CDR3, the DNA is TGTGCCAGCAGTTTATTCCGGACAGGGCTGACCTACGAGCAGTACTTC.

The genes are TRBV6-5 and TRBJ2-1; TRBD2 agrees at 11 bases. CDR3 size: 14 residues. V gave up 5 bases and J gave up 8 bases; unmatched junction bases: 5. Germline loops: CDR1 MNHEY, CDR2 SVGAGI. The CDR3 loop reads CASSLAGGGDEQFF. In DNA form, the CDR3 reads TGTGCCAGCAGTCTAGCGGGAGGTGGCGATGAGCAGTTCTTC.

The CDR3 sequence: CASSLAGGLGEKLFF. The CDR3 coding sequence is TGTGCCAGCAGCTTAGCCGGGGGTCTGGGCGAAAAACTGTTTTTT. This chain links TRBV7-3 with TRBJ1-4; maybe TRBD1 (5 bases). The V gene's germline CDR1 is SGHTA and CDR2 FQGTGA. Trimming stripped 2 bases from V and 8 bases from J, with 15 bases between. The CDR3 has 15 amino acids.

The chain has TRBV7-2 and TRBJ2-2; D is possibly TRBD2 (5 bases). This CDR3 region has 13 residues. The germline gives CDR1 SGHTA, CDR2 FQGNSA. With 1 base removed from V and 7 bases from J, the gap between germline ends came to 7 bases. For the CDR3, the DNA is TGTGCCAGCAGCTTAGAAGAGGGCGGGGAGCTGTTTTTT. Encoded protein: CASSLEEGGELFF. Looking up the rest from reference TRBV7-2 and TRBJ2-2 gives the full variable domain: GAGVSQSPSNKVTEKGKDVELRCDPISGHTALYWYRQSLGQGLEFLIYFQGNSAPDKSGLPSDRFSAERTGGSVSTLTIQRTQQEDSAVYLCASSLEEGGELFFGEGSRLTVL.

This rearrangement joins TRBV5-4 to TRBJ2-7; 13 bases map to TRBD2. Losses at the gene ends were 4 bases for V and 3 bases for J; bases not matched to a gene: 7. Germline V lookup: CDR1 SGHNT, CDR2 YYREEE (reference sequence). The CDR3 runs to 16 residues. Written as DNA, the CDR3 is TGTGCCAGCAGCAAGGCCGGACTAGCGGGAGTCTACGAGCAGTACTTC. Protein sequence: CASSKAGLAGVYEQYF. The full variable domain, in which reference TRBV5-4 and TRBJ2-7 provide the parts outside the CDR3, is ETGVTQSPTHLIKTRGQQVTLRCSSQSGHNTVSWYQQALGQGPQFIFQYYREEENGRGNFPPRFSGLQFPNYSSELNVNALELDDSALYLCASSKAGLAGVYEQYFGPGTRLTVT.

On this clone itself: This same CDR3 is encoded by further DNA sequences in the sample. This chain connects TRBV6-6 to TRBJ1-1; TRBD1 is a possible D gene (5 bases). V lost 7 bases, J lost 6 bases, and 18 bases lay in between. Germline loops: CDR1 MNHNY, CDR2 SVGAGI (reference sequence). The CDR3 totals 14 residues. CDR3 sequence (DNA): TGTGCCAGCATAGATGGGGGGGATACTCCTGAAGCTTTCTTT. This codes for CASIDGGDTPEAFF.

This chain uses TRBV13 with TRBJ2-7; D gene ambiguous. The CDR3 runs 14 residues. Germline-derived CDR1 and CDR2 are PRHDT and FYEKMQ (reference sequence). Trimming left V 2 bases short and J 0 bases short, with 8 bases between. CDR3 in DNA: TGTGCCAGCAGCTTAAGCCCTCCCTCCTACGAGCAGTACTTC. Its translation is CASSLSPPSYEQYF.

The chain is built from TRBV6-5 and TRBJ1-6; TRBD1 matches 7 bases. CDR1 is MNHEY and CDR2 is SVGAGI in the germline V gene. This CDR3 comprises 15 residues. V lost 8 bases to trimming and J lost 3 bases; unmatched junction nucleotides: 7. The CDR3 DNA is TGTGCCAGCTACCCAGGGGGTATCTATAATTCACCCCTCCACTTT. The encoded protein is CASYPGGIYNSPLHF.

The CDR3 DNA reads TGTGCCAGCAGCGCCGATCTCGGACAGGGTCGGACAGATACGCAGTATTTT. This encodes CASSADLGQGRTDTQYF. The rearrangement uses TRBV9 and TRBJ2-3; 8 bases are shared with TRBD1. Germline CDR1 is SGDLS and CDR2 is YYNGEE. V was pared by 3 bases and J by 3 bases, with 12 bases of the junction left unmatched. The CDR3 extends over 17 amino acids. The complete variable domain, with remaining parts taken from reference TRBV9 and TRBJ2-3, reads DSGVTQTPKHLITATGQRVTLRCSPRSGDLSVYWYQQSLDQGLQFLIQYYNGEERAKGNILERFSAQQFPDLHSELNLSSLELGDSALYFCASSADLGQGRTDTQYFGPGTRLTVL.

The chain uses TRBV7-9 and TRBJ2-7; 9 nucleotides match TRBD1. Per the germline V gene, CDR1 is SEHNR and CDR2 is FQNEAQ (reference sequence). The CDR3 length is 14 residues. V lost 7 bases and J lost 3; bases outside the gene matches: 7. The CDR3: CASILGTGFYEQYF. The CDR3 nucleotides are TGTGCCAGCATCCTTGGGACAGGGTTCTACGAGCAGTACTTC.

This clone was observed a few times. In DNA, the CDR3 is TGCGCCAGCAGCCAACGGACAGGGGCTAACTATGGCTACACCTTC. Its protein is CASSQRTGANYGYTF. V gene TRBV5-1 combines with J gene TRBJ1-2; 9 bases map to TRBD1. This CDR3 is 15 amino acids long. Trimming at V came to 4 bases and at J to 0 bases, leaving 4 bases not matched to a gene. CDR1 is SGHRS, CDR2 YFSETQ, per germline. Based on the CDR3 plus reference TRBV5-1 and TRBJ1-2, the full variable domain is KAGVTQTPRYLIKTRGQQVTLSCSPISGHRSVSWYQQTPGQGLQFLFEYFSETQRNKGNFPGRFSGRQFSNSRSEMNVSTLELGDSALYLCASSQRTGANYGYTFGSGTRLTVV.

V usage is TRBV5-1 and J usage is TRBJ2-7, with D tentatively TRBD1 (6 bases). The CDR3 is made up of 13 amino acids. Between the trimmed V and J ends, which lost 4 bases and 0 bases, there was a span of 8 bases. Germline loops: CDR1 SGHRS, CDR2 YFSETQ. This chain's CDR3 is CASSRDTSYEQYF. Written as DNA, the CDR3 is TGCGCCAGCAGCCGGGACACCTCCTACGAGCAGTACTTC.

The CDR3 nucleotides are TGTGCCAGCAGCTATGGACTAGCGGAAAGCACCGGGGAGCTGTTTTTT. The encoded protein is CASSYGLAESTGELFF. This chain uses TRBV5-4 with TRBJ2-2, with 10 bases lining up with TRBD2. This CDR3 has 16 residues. Germline values: CDR1 SGHNT, CDR2 YYREEE (reference sequence). Trimming cost V 3 bases and J 4 bases; bases outside gene matches: 6.

V is TRBV6-1 and J is TRBJ2-2; no clear D. V was cut by 1 base and J by 4 bases, with 22 bases left in between. CDR3 length equals 19 residues. Per germline, CDR1 MNHNS and CDR2 SASEGT. The CDR3 DNA sequence: TGTGCCAGCAGTGAAGATTTTAGAGCACGGGTAACGCTCACCGGGGAGCTGTTTTTT. Translated: CASSEDFRARVTLTGELFF.

The table lists this clone with a few counts. This rearrangement joins TRBV7-8 to TRBJ1-2; maybe TRBD1 (5 bases). The CDR3 loop spans 18 amino acids. Trimming took 1 base from V and 0 from J, leaving 18 bases between them. In germline, CDR1 is SGHVS, CDR2 FQNEAQ. The CDR3, as DNA: TGTGCCAGCAGCTTAGTCATTTTGACAGCTCCTACTAACTATGGCTACACCTTC. Residues: CASSLVILTAPTNYGYTF.

The J gene is TRBJ2-1, the V gene TRBV18; 13 positions match TRBD2. Germline assignment: CDR1 KGHSH and CDR2 LQKENI. This CDR3 is 14 amino acids long. The trim removed 5 bases at V and 10 bases at J, leaving 5 bases unmatched. This chain's CDR3 is CASSWTSGGEEQFF. In DNA, the CDR3 is TGTGCCAGCTCATGGACTAGCGGGGGCGAGGAGCAGTTCTTC.

The rearrangement uses TRBV18 and TRBJ1-1, with 7 bases identical to TRBD1. The CDR3 runs 14 residues. V trimming: 3 bases; J trimming: 0 bases; junction bases outside the gene matches: 1. The germline V gene encodes CDR1 KGHSH and CDR2 LQKENI. The DNA for the CDR3 is TGTGCCAGCTCACCCGACAGGGTGAACACTGAAGCTTTCTTT. Translation: CASSPDRVNTEAFF.

The chain combines TRBV4-1 with TRBJ1-5, with unresolved D. The CDR3 loop spans 19 amino acids. Looked up from germline, CDR1 is MGHRA and CDR2 is YSYEKL. Trimming removed 1 base at V and 1 base at J, with 20 bases between. Here the CDR3 reads CASSQATGDWGVSNQPQHF. The CDR3 nucleotides are TGCGCCAGCAGCCAAGCGACCGGGGATTGGGGAGTGAGCAATCAGCCCCAGCATTTT.

The rearrangement links TRBV9 to TRBJ2-1; TRBD2 aligns across 15 bases. The ends lost 3 bases at V and 0 bases at J; junction bases unmatched: 4. This CDR3 has 18 amino acids. Germline V gene data show CDR1 as SGDLS and CDR2 as YYNGEE. Written as DNA, the CDR3 is TGTGCCAGCAGCGCGGGACTAGCGGGAGGAAGCTCCTACAATGAGCAGTTCTTC. Its protein product is CASSAGLAGGSSYNEQFF.

This rearrangement joins TRBV10-3 to TRBJ2-7; TRBD2 aligns across 9 bases. This CDR3 spans 13 amino acids. In germline, CDR1 is ENHRY, CDR2 SYGVKD. V gave up 6 bases and J gave up 6 bases; unmatched junction bases: 6. Written as DNA, the CDR3 is TGTGCCATCAGCCGTGGACTAGCGTCCGAGCAGTACTTC. As protein: CAISRGLASEQYF.

This clone showed up just a few times. The V gene is TRBV18, the J gene TRBJ2-2; 8 bases match TRBD2. This CDR3 has 16 amino acids. From germline, CDR1 is KGHSH and CDR2 LQKENI. The ends lost 6 bases at V and 3 bases at J; junction bases unmatched: 9. In DNA, the CDR3 is TGTGCCAGCTCTCCGACCGGGACTAGTGACACCGGGGAGCTGTTTTTT. Translated: CASSPTGTSDTGELFF. Looking up the rest from reference TRBV18 and TRBJ2-2 gives the full variable domain: NAGVMQNPRHLVRRRGQEARLRCSPMKGHSHVYWYRQLPEEGLKFMVYLQKENIIDESGMPKERFSAEFPKEGPSILRIQQVVRGDSAAYFCASSPTGTSDTGELFFGEGSRLTVL.

The rearrangement links TRBV6-4 to TRBJ1-2; maybe TRBD1 (5 bases). The germline V gene encodes CDR1 MRHNA and CDR2 SNTAGT. V lost 7 bases to trimming and J lost 10 bases, with 19 bases between them. This CDR3 has 13 amino acids. The CDR3 spells CASNNGGVEDYTF. CDR3 sequence (DNA): TGTGCCAGCAATAACGGGGGTGTGGAGGACTACACCTTC.

V is TRBV7-9 and J is TRBJ2-7; a weak D match, TRBD2 (6 bases). Germline loops: CDR1 SEHNR, CDR2 FQNEAQ (reference sequence). This CDR3 spans 16 amino acids. V was pared by 1 base and J by 3 bases, with 16 bases between. The CDR3 spells CASSLGRGADFYEQYF. The CDR3 nucleotides are TGTGCCAGCAGCTTAGGGCGCGGGGCGGACTTCTACGAGCAGTACTTC.